Detailed here is one TCR beta chain. This clonotype appeared a few times. Its binding antigen is unknown. Base qualities are not provided; no much larger clone lies one nucleotide away. This specimen belongs to a study of identical twins (TCRdb year 2016). In terms of the full investigation: The study deep-sequenced TCR alpha and beta repertoires from monozygotic twins, unrelated adults of various ages and cord blood to test whether fetal clonotypes persist. To rule out contamination, replicate twin experiments were performed at different times with different library preparation protocols. General findings and caveats noted by the study authors: Out-of-frame TCR alpha sequences shared between twins showed an excess of low generation-probability sequences compared with coincidental sharing between unrelated individuals. Recombination models systematically underestimated out-of-frame TCR alpha sharing in monozygotic twins but agreed with sharing between unrelated individuals. Fewer insertions were carried by abundant cord blood beta clonotypes; a weaker similar trend was observed in young adult naive repertoires, while no such trend was observed in memory repertoires. Invariant T cells such as MAIT and iNKT could partly confound zero-insertion analyses, although diverse VJ usage argued against such confounding for most clonotypes. Because the same donors could not be followed over many years, conclusions were based on cross-sectional statistical analysis. A weaker excess of twin sharing was found in beta out-of-frame sequences because the signal-to-noise ratio was lowered by fewer shared sequences.

Library creation used 5' RACE. The sequencing machine was an Illumina HiSeq 2000. Template switching introduced a universal primer binding site; the final cDNA contained a unique molecular identifier, enabling accurate counting of TCR cDNA molecules. Specific primers in the conserved constant-segment region were used to synthesize first-strand cDNA for TCR alpha and beta chains. To control for contamination, every cDNA library was double barcoded, receiving both a SMART-Mk sample barcode and Illumina barcodes. Two successive PCR steps introduced TruSeq adapter sequences along with Illumina sample barcodes. TCR alpha and beta cDNA libraries were sequenced on the Illumina HiSeq platform with custom primers. Regarding the original processing steps: MiGEC was used to process raw reads and extract unique molecular identifiers, and MiXCR was used to find CDR3 positions. Recombination models were inferred per individual with the repgenHMM and IGoR tools using an EM algorithm. Shared clonotypes were analyzed with the tcR package in R, and sharing was normalized by the product of cloneset sizes. To study raw recombination free of thymic and clonal selection effects, out-of-frame nonproductive sequences were analyzed. Clones were called with MiXCR by TCRdb after fastp trimmed the public reads at Q25, and only in-frame beta chains were retained. Rows are unified per CDR3 protein, each entry keeping the most common DNA and genes. TCRdb, not the original authors, processed these V and J calls. This sample gives over 550,000 distinct CDR3 sequences in total; under 8.5% of them show up just once. 1.5% to 2% of the sample is held by the ten biggest clonotypes.

All donors were healthy Caucasians. Three pairs of female monozygotic twins, all aged 18 to 29 years, made up the twin cohort. Peripheral blood mononuclear cells were used as the source from which RNA for TCR libraries was isolated. The sample also formed part of further work on yellow fever vaccine responses in identical twins. From the second report: The authors reported that the T cell response to vaccination in identical twins appeared partly convergent and partly personalized. The study precisely tracked vaccine-responding T cell clones in identical twins.

The material sequenced was PBMCs. The sequence came from a woman under 30 in good health.

For the CDR3, the sequence is CASSFDRVSTGELFF. The DNA sequence is as follows: TGTGCCAGCAGCTTTGACAGGGTTAGCACCGGGGAGCTGTTTTTT. In this chain, TRBV6-1 is recombined with TRBJ2-2, with 7 junctional bases fitting TRBD1. Its CDR3 holds 15 amino acids, cysteine through phenylalanine. The read is trimmed to its CDR3 DNA, 45 bases read in frame from base 1. The junction shows trimming of 6 bases on V and 4 bases on J, and the gene matches do not reach 8 bases of it. CDR1 MNHNS and CDR2 SASEGT are derived from the germline V gene.